The 6 T cell receptor beta chains below come from one sample, sequenced in a study of regulatory T cells in long-lasting Graves disease. Sequencing libraries for TCR beta were prepared with iRepertoire HTBI primers and Arm-PCR of CDR3 regions. TCRdb fed the multiplex PCR reads into MiXCR, producing one record per CDR3 protein. The sample shows 350,000 to 550,000 distinct CDR3 sequences, about 16% of them seen only once. Specified time point: newly diagnosed GD, antithyroid drugs for less than 3 months. The TCR library was made from RNA extracted from PBMCs. These data also formed part of another study, on T cells in Graves' hyperthyroidism and ophthalmopathy.

The sample in question was peripheral blood mononuclear cells (PBMCs), obtained at new diagnosis, from a patient treated with antithyroid drugs. The receptors here all came from a woman in her twenties or thirties with Graves disease.

This clonotype was seen ten or more times. The chain recombines TRBV18 with TRBJ2-5, with D perhaps assigned TRBD1 or TRBD2 (6 bases each). The CDR3 is 15 amino acids. CDR1 is KGHSH and CDR2 is LQKENI in the germline V gene. With 1 base removed from V and 5 bases from J, the gap between germline ends came to 14 bases. CDR3 bases: TGTGCCAGCTCACCACGGGGGGCAAGTATGGAGACCCAGTACTTC. Its translation: CASSPRGASMETQYF.

This clonotype was counted many times. The genes are TRBV27 and TRBJ2-7, with D maybe TRBD2 (6 bases). V lost 6 bases, J lost 1 base, and 16 bases lay in between. This CDR3 has 15 amino acids. Per germline, CDR1 MNHEY and CDR2 SMNVEV (reference sequence). This CDR3 reads CASRRITAGSYEQYF. The CDR3 region has the DNA TGTGCCAGCAGACGTATAACTGCGGGGTCCTACGAGCAGTACTTC.

This clonotype has a count of ten or more. The V gene is TRBV6-1, the J gene TRBJ1-1, with D unresolved. CDR3 length: 14 residues. The V gene lost 6 bases and the J gene lost 2 bases, with 13 bases spanning the gap. Germline-derived CDR1 and CDR2 are MNHNS and SASEGT. CDR3 loop: CASRPHSTNTEAFF. The CDR3 DNA sequence: TGTGCCAGCAGACCCCATTCCACAAACACTGAAGCTTTCTTT.

The CDR3 bases are TGTGCCAGTAGTACTCTAGCGGACACCGGGGAGCTGTTTTTT. This sequence encodes CASSTLADTGELFF. This chain connects TRBV19 to TRBJ2-2, with TRBD2 matching over 7 bases. This CDR3 is built from 14 residues. The germline V gene encodes CDR1 LNHDA and CDR2 SQIVND (reference sequence). J was trimmed by 3 bases and V by 4 bases; bases with no gene match: 2.

This clonotype appeared a few times. The rearrangement joins TRBV19 to TRBJ2-3; a possible D gene is TRBD1 (6 bases). The germline CDR1 and CDR2 sequences are LNHDA and SQIVND (reference sequence). The CDR3 has 15 residues. V was shortened by 3 bases and J by 6 bases, with 16 bases between the two germline ends. In DNA, the CDR3 is TGTGCCAGTAGTATTGTGACAGGCGCAAGGGATACGCAGTATTTT. Translated: CASSIVTGARDTQYF.

A few counts support this clonotype. The rearrangement joins TRBV20-1 to TRBJ1-2; 7 nucleotides match TRBD1. The length of the CDR3 is 13 residues. Trimming cost V 5 bases and J 8 bases; bases outside gene matches: 11. Germline V lookup: CDR1 DFQATT, CDR2 SNEGSKA (reference sequence). CDR3 region: CSAYRGPGDGYTF. DNA of the CDR3: TGCAGTGCTTACAGGGGCCCAGGAGACGGCTACACCTTC.